This paragraph reports one TCR beta chain. Germline CDR1 and CDR2: LNHDA and SQIVND (reference sequence). With 4 bases clipped from V and 5 bases from J, the junction kept 1 base outside the gene matches. The CDR3 is made up of 13 amino acids. The data stem from a study of blood T cell repertoires in COVID-19. Study information: Donors in the United States, Italy and Spain gave samples during acute or convalescent COVID-19.

TCRdb keeps only in-frame clones here, not all; method: immunoSEQ multiplex PCR. The sample holds about 100,000 clones, around 90% seen once. The sample was peripheral blood. The rearrangement joins TRBV19 to TRBJ1-4; 7 positions agree with TRBD1. The sequence derives from a man between 18 and 29 years old with COVID-19, enrolled during active disease. The CDR3 sequence: CASSKTGNEKLFF. CDR3 in DNA: TGTGCCAGTAGTAAGACAGGGAATGAAAAACTGTTTTTT. The whole variable domain, remainder taken from reference TRBV19 and TRBJ1-4, is DGGITQSPKYLFRKEGQNVTLSCEQNLNHDAMYWYRQDPGQGLRLIYYSQIVNDFQKGDIAEGYSVSREKKESFPLTVTSAQKNPTAFYLCASSKTGNEKLFFGSGTQLSVL.